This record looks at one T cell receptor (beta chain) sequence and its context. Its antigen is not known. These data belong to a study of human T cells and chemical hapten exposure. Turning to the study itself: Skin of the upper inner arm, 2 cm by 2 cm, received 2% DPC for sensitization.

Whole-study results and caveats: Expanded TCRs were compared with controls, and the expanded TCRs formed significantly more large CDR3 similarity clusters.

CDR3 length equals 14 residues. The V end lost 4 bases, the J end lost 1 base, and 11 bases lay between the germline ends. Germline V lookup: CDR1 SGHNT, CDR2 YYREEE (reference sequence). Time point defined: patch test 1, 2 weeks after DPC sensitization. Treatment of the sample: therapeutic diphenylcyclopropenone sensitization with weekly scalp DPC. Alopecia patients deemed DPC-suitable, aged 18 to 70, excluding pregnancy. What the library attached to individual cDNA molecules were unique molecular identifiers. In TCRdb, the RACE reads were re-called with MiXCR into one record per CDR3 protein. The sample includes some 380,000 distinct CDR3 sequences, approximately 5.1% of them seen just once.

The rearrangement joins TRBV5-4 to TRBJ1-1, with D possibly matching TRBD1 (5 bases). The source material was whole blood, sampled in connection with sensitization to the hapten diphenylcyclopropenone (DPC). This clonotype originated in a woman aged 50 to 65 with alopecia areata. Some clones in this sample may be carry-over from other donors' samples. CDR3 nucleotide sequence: TGTGCCAGCAGCGTTGGGACCAAGAACACTGAAGCTTTCTTT. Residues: CASSVGTKNTEAFF.